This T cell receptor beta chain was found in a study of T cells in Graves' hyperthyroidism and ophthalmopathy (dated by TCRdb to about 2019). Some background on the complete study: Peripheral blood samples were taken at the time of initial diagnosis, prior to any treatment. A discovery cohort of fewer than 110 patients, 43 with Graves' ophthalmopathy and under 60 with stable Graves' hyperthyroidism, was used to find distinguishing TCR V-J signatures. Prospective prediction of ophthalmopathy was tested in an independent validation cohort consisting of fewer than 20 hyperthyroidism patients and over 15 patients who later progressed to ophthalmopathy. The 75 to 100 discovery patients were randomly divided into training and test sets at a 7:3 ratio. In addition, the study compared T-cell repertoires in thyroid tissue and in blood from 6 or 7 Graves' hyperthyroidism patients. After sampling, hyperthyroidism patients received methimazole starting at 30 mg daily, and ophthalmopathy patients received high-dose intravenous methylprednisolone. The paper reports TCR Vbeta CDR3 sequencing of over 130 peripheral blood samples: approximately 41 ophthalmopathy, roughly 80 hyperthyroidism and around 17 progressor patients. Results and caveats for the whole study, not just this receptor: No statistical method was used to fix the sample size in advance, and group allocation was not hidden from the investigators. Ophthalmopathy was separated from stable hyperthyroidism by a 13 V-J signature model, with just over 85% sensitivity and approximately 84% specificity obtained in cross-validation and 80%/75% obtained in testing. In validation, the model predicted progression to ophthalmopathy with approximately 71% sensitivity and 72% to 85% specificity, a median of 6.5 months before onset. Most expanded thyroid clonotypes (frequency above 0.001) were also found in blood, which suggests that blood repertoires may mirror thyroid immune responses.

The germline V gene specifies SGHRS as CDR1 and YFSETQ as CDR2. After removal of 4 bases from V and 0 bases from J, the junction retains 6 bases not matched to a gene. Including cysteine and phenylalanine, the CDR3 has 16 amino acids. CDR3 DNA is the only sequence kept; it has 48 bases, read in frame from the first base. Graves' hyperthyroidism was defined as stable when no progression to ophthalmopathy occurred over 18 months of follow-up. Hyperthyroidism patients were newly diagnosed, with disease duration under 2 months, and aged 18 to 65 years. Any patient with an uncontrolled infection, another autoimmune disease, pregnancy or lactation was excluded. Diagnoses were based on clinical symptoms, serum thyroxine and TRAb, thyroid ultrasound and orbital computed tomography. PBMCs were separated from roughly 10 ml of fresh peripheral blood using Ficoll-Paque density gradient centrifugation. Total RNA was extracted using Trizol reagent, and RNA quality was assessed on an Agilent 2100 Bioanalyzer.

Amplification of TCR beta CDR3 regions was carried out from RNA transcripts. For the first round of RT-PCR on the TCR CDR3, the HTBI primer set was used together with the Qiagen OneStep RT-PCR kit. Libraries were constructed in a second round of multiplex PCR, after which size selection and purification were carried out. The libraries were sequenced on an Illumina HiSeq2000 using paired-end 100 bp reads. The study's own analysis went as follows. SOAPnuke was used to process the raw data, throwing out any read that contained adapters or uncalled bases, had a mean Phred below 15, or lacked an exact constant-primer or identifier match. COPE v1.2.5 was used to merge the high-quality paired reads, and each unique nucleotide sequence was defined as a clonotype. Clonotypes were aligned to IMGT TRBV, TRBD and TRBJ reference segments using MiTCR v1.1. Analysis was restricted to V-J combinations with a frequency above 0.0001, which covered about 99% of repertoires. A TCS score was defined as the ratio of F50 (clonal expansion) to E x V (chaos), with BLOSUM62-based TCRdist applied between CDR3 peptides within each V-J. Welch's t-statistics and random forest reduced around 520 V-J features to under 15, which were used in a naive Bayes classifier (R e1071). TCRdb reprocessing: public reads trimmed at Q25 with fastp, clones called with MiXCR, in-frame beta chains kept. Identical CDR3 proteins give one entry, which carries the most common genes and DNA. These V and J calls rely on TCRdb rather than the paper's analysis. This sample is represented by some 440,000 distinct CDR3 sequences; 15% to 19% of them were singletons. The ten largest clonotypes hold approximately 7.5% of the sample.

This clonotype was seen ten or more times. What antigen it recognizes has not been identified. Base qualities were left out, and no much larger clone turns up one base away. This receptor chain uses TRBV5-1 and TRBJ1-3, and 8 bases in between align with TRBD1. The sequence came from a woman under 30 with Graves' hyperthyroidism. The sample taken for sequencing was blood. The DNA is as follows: TGCGCCAGCAGCGGGGGACAGGTTGACTCTGGAAACACCATATATTTT. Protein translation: CASSGGQVDSGNTIYF.